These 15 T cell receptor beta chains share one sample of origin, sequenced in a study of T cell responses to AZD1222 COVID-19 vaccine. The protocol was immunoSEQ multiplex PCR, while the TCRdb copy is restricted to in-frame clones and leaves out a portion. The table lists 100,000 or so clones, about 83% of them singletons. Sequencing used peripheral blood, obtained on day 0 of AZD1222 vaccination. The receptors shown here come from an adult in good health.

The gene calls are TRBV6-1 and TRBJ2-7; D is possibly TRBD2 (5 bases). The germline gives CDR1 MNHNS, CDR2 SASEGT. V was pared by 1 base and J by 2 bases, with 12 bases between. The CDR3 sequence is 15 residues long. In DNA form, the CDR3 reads TGTGCCAGCAGTGAAGGTGTTGGAGGAGCCTACGAGCAGTACTTC. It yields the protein CASSEGVGGAYEQYF.

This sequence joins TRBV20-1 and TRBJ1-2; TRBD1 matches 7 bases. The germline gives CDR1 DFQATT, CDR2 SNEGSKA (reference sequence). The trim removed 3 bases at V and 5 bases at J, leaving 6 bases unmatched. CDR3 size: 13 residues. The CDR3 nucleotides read TGCAGTGCTAGTAAGGAGGGGGCGTATGGCTACACCTTC. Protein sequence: CSASKEGAYGYTF.

DNA of the CDR3: TGTGCCAGCAGTCGCGACAGTGCCGACTATGGCTACACCTTC. Translation: CASSRDSADYGYTF. This chain connects TRBV2 to TRBJ1-2; the D gene is possibly TRBD1 (5 bases). CDR1 SNHLY and CDR2 FYNNEI come from the germline V gene. This CDR3 spans 14 amino acids. V gave up 5 bases and J gave up 3 bases, with 13 bases separating them. Supplemented by reference TRBV2 and TRBJ1-2, the full variable domain reads EPEVTQTPSHQVTQMGQEVILRCVPISNHLYFYWYRQILGQKVEFLVSFYNNEISEKSEIFDDQFSVERPDGSNFTLKIRSTKLEDSAMYFCASSRDSADYGYTFGSGTRLTVV.

CDR3 amino acids: CASSVAGTGRNEQFF. The CDR3 bases are TGTGCCAGCAGCGTAGCCGGGACTGGGAGGAATGAGCAGTTCTTC. This sequence joins TRBV9 and TRBJ2-1, with D perhaps matching TRBD2 (6 bases). The V and J ends lost 0 bases and 7 bases respectively, with 14 bases between them. The CDR3 runs to 15 residues. From germline, CDR1 is SGDLS and CDR2 YYNGEE.

The CDR3: CARNLNRLNEQFF. Here the CDR3 DNA reads TGTGCCAGAAACTTAAACAGGCTCAATGAGCAGTTCTTC. This chain uses TRBV5-3 with TRBJ2-1; possible D gene TRBD1, 5 bases. TRBV5-3 is labeled an ORF, and its function is uncertain. The CDR3 is 13 residues long. The V end was cut by 6 bases, the J end by 6 bases, with 13 bases between.

The CDR3: CASTSGRYSEAFF. The DNA of the CDR3 is TGTGCCAGCACCTCCGGGAGGTACTCTGAAGCTTTCTTT. The chain has TRBV12-3 or TRBV12-4 and TRBJ1-1; D is undetermined. V lost 7 bases and J 6 bases, leaving 15 bases between the germline ends. The CDR3 has 13 residues.

The CDR3 sequence: CASNPGGPRTDTQYF. The CDR3 nucleotides are TGCGCCAGCAACCCCGGGGGGCCGCGCACAGATACGCAGTATTTT. The chain carries TRBV5-1 and TRBJ2-3; possible D gene TRBD2, 7 bases. Trimming pared 6 bases from V and 1 base from J, leaving 15 bases between. Germline assignment: CDR1 SGHRS and CDR2 YFSETQ. The CDR3 totals 15 residues.

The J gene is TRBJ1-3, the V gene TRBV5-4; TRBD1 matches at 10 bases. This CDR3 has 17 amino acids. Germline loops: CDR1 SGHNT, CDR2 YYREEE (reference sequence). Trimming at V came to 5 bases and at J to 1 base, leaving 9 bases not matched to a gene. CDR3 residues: CASSSPGQGISGNTIYF. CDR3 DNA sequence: TGTGCCAGCAGTTCTCCGGGACAGGGGATTTCTGGAAACACCATATATTTT.

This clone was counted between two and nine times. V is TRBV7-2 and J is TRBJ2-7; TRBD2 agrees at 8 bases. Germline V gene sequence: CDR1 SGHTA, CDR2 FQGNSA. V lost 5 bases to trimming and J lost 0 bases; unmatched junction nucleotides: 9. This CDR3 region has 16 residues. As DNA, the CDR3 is TGTGCCAGCAGCCTCAGCGGGAGCGTCACCTCCTACGAGCAGTACTTC. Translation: CASSLSGSVTSYEQYF. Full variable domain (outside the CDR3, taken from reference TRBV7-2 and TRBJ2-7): GAGVSQSPSNKVTEKGKDVELRCDPISGHTALYWYRQSLGQGLEFLIYFQGNSAPDKSGLPSDRFSAERTGGSVSTLTIQRTQQEDSAVYLCASSLSGSVTSYEQYFGPGTRLTVT.

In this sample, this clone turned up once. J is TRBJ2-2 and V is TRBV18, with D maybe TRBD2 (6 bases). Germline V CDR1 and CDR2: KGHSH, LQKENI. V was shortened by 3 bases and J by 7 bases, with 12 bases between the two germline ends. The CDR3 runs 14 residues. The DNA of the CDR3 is TGTGCCAGCTCACCGGCCAGGGAGGTCGGGGAGCTGTTTTTT. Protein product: CASSPAREVGELFF.

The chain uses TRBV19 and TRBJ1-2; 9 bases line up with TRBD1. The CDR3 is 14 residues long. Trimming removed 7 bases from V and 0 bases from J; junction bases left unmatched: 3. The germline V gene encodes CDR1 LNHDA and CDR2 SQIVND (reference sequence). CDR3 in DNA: TGTGCCAGTAATCGACAGGGGGCTAACTATGGCTACACCTTC. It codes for CASNRQGANYGYTF.

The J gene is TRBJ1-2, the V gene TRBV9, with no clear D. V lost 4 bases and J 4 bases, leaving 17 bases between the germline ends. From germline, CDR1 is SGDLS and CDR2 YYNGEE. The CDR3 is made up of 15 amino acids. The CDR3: CASSPRVAGVYGYTF. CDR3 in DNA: TGTGCCAGCAGCCCCCGTGTGGCAGGCGTCTATGGCTACACCTTC. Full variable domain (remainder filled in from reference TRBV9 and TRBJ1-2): DSGVTQTPKHLITATGQRVTLRCSPRSGDLSVYWYQQSLDQGLQFLIQYYNGEERAKGNILERFSAQQFPDLHSELNLSSLELGDSALYFCASSPRVAGVYGYTFGSGTRLTVV.

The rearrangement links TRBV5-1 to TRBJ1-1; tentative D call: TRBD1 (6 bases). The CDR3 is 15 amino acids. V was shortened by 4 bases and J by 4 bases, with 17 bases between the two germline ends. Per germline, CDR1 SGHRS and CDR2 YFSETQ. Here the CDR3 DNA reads TGCGCCAGCAGCGCTTACAGGGTTGGTGGCACTGAAGCTTTCTTT. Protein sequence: CASSAYRVGGTEAFF.

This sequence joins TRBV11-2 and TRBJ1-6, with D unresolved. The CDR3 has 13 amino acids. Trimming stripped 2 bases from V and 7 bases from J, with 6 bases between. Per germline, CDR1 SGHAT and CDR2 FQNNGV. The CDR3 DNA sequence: TGTGCCAGCAGCTTAAGCGGGAATTCACCCCTCCACTTT. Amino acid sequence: CASSLSGNSPLHF.

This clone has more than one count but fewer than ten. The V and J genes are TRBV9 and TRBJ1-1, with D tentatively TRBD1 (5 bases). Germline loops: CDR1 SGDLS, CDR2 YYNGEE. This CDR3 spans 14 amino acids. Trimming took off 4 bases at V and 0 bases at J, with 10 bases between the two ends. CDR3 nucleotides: TGTGCCAGCAGCCCGACGGACATGAACACTGAAGCTTTCTTT. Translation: CASSPTDMNTEAFF.